This record concerns one T cell receptor (beta chain) sequence. This record belongs to a study of shared clonotypes between healthy human individuals. Across the whole study: The study drew on a couple of women and three men aged 18 to 49 as donors. CD4 naive cells filled three plates per donor, CD4 memory three, CD8 naive two and CD8 memory one.

Germline values: CDR1 SGHNT, CDR2 YYREEE (reference sequence). Germline trimming cut 3 bases from V and 1 base from J; bases unmatched to any gene: 5. The CDR3 extends over 17 amino acids. The method was immunoSEQ multiplex PCR; TCRdb's version includes in-frame clones alone and lacks a portion of them. This sample has a few hundred thousand clones; less than 98% occur once, and the top ten carry 0.045% to 0.07%. The sample comprised naive CD4+ T cells sorted from blood. Subset defined: CD45RA+ positively selected. The chain uses TRBV5-4 and TRBJ2-1; 12 nucleotides line up with TRBD2. The TCR was taken from a woman aged 30 to 39 in good health. CDR3 in amino acids: CASSSQLAGGSYNEQFF. The CDR3, as DNA: TGTGCCAGCAGCTCCCAACTAGCGGGAGGATCCTACAATGAGCAGTTCTTC.